The 28 T cell receptor beta chains presented below share a single source sample, sequenced in a study of cytomegalovirus exposure and HLA in healthy donors (dated by TCRdb to about 2017). The method behind the library was the immunoSEQ multiplex PCR assay. For the multiplex PCR, a mixture combining 60 forward primers for TCR Vbeta segments and 13 reverse primers for TCR Jbeta segments was used. TCRdb limited this immuneACCESS table to in-frame rearrangements with V and J called. A share of clones is missing; checked studies link under half to unresolved V genes, and the rest is unexplained. The sample has some 110,000 clones on record, less than 80% of them singletons. Together, the top ten hold roughly 2.2% of the sample. Sequences were obtained from PBMCs. The receptors derive from a woman aged 30 to 39 in good health and CMV-seronegative.

The chain uses TRBV21-1 and TRBJ1-2; the table gives TRBD1 as D, unverified against the DNA. TRBV21-1 is noted as a pseudogene. CDR3 length: 14 residues. The chain's CDR3 is CASSDDRGNYGYTF. As DNA, the CDR3 is TGTGCCAGCAGCGACGACAGGGGTAACTATGGCTACACCTTC.

The chain recombines TRBV19 with TRBJ2-3, with 7 bases identical to TRBD2. This CDR3 comprises 15 residues. Germline trimming cut 6 bases from V and 1 base from J; bases unmatched to any gene: 7. Germline V CDR1 and CDR2: LNHDA, SQIVND (reference sequence). The DNA for the CDR3 is TGTGCCAGTAGAGTTACTAGCGAGCGCACAGATACGCAGTATTTT. It translates to CASRVTSERTDTQYF.

This clone was observed a few times. The gene calls are TRBV4-1 and TRBJ1-1, with 7 bases identical to TRBD1. This CDR3 spans 16 amino acids. Germline values: CDR1 MGHRA, CDR2 YSYEKL. V was pared by 4 bases and J by 1 base, with 9 bases of the junction left unmatched. Written as DNA, the CDR3 is TGCGCCAGCAGCCTCATGACAGGGACCGAGAACACTGAAGCTTTCTTT. Translating it yields CASSLMTGTENTEAFF.

The genes are TRBV7-2 and TRBJ2-1, with 11 bases that match TRBD2. Germline V CDR1 and CDR2: SGHTA, FQGNSA. J gave up 9 bases and V 2 bases, and 15 bases lay outside the gene matches. The CDR3 loop spans 18 amino acids. The CDR3 reads CASSLSPTTSGSYSEQFF. In nucleotides, the CDR3 is TGTGCCAGCAGCTTATCCCCTACAACTAGCGGGAGTTATAGTGAGCAGTTCTTC. Full variable domain (rest looked up from reference TRBV7-2 and TRBJ2-1): GAGVSQSPSNKVTEKGKDVELRCDPISGHTALYWYRQSLGQGLEFLIYFQGNSAPDKSGLPSDRFSAERTGGSVSTLTIQRTQQEDSAVYLCASSLSPTTSGSYSEQFFGPGTRLTVL.

This chain links TRBV2 with TRBJ1-6; a weak D match, TRBD1 (5 bases). V gave up 0 bases and J gave up 2 bases, with 17 bases separating them. The CDR3 consists of 19 residues. The germline gives CDR1 SNHLY, CDR2 FYNNEI. The CDR3 protein is CASSEALGQGFAYNSPLHF. For the CDR3, the DNA is TGTGCCAGCAGTGAAGCGTTGGGCCAGGGATTTGCCTATAATTCACCCCTCCACTTT. Full variable domain (outside the CDR3, taken from reference TRBV2 and TRBJ1-6): EPEVTQTPSHQVTQMGQEVILRCVPISNHLYFYWYRQILGQKVEFLVSFYNNEISEKSEIFDDQFSVERPDGSNFTLKIRSTKLEDSAMYFCASSEALGQGFAYNSPLHFGNGTRLTVT.

The chain uses TRBV28 and TRBJ2-3, with 10 bases lining up with TRBD2. CDR1 is MDHEN and CDR2 is SYDVKM in the germline V gene. This CDR3 has 15 residues. V was pared by 5 bases and J by 4 bases, with 6 bases of the junction left unmatched. Here the CDR3 reads CASSPLAGAADTQYF. Written as DNA, the CDR3 is TGTGCCAGCAGTCCCCTAGCGGGAGCTGCAGATACGCAGTATTTT.

This clone was picked up a small number of times. This sequence joins TRBV13 and TRBJ2-1; TRBD2 matches 16 bases. CDR1 is PRHDT and CDR2 is FYEKMQ in the germline V gene (reference sequence). V dropped 6 bases and J dropped 8; count of bases not matched to a gene: 4. The CDR3 is 15 residues long. CDR3 nucleotides: TGTGCCAGCAGTCGGGGACTAGCGGGAGGGTATGAGCAGTTCTTC. It codes for CASSRGLAGGYEQFF.

This clone was observed a single time. The chain is built from TRBV7-2 and TRBJ2-1; TRBD1 is a possible D gene (6 bases). CDR3 length: 13 amino acids. The germline V gene has CDR1 SGHTA and CDR2 FQGNSA. V was pared by 3 bases and J by 10 bases, with 13 bases between. Here the CDR3 DNA reads TGTGCCAGCAGCTTTAGGAGACAGGACGAGCAGTTCTTC. Translated: CASSFRRQDEQFF.

J is TRBJ2-2 and V is TRBV5-1; 11 bases align to TRBD2. The CDR3 spans 17 residues. With 0 bases clipped from V and 3 bases from J, the junction kept 4 bases outside the gene matches. The germline V gene has CDR1 SGHRS and CDR2 YFSETQ. CDR3 coding DNA: TGCGCCAGCAGCTTGGACCCGGGACTAGCGGACACCGGGGAGCTGTTTTTT. This sequence encodes CASSLDPGLADTGELFF.

The J gene is TRBJ1-2, the V gene TRBV28; 7 nucleotides agree with TRBD1. The germline V gene has CDR1 MDHEN and CDR2 SYDVKM. The CDR3 length is 13 residues. V lost 8 bases to trimming and J lost 8 bases; unmatched junction nucleotides: 11. This chain's CDR3 is CASGRGPGHGYTF. The CDR3, as DNA: TGTGCCAGCGGAAGGGGGCCGGGACACGGCTACACCTTC.

This chain links TRBV5-1 with TRBJ2-1, with a weak D call TRBD1 (6 bases). Germline V gene lookup returns CDR1 SGHRS and CDR2 YFSETQ. The V and J ends lost 0 bases and 5 bases respectively, with 12 bases between them. This CDR3 is built from 15 residues. CDR3 bases: TGCGCCAGCAGCTTGGGGGCGCAGGGGAACAATGAGCAGTTCTTC. Encoded protein: CASSLGAQGNNEQFF.

A single count supports this clone. The chain couples TRBV28 to TRBJ1-2, with D unclear. The length of the CDR3 is 13 residues. Germline CDR1 and CDR2: MDHEN and SYDVKM. V was cut by 6 bases and J by 0 bases, with 8 bases left in between. CDR3 amino acids: CASSPTTNYGYTF. The CDR3 DNA reads as TGTGCCAGCAGCCCGACAACTAACTATGGCTACACCTTC.

The chain carries TRBV7-9 and TRBJ2-1; the match to TRBD1 covers 9 bases. J gave up 8 bases and V 1 base, and 12 bases lay outside the gene matches. The CDR3 sequence is 17 residues long. Germline V CDR1 and CDR2: SEHNR, FQNEAQ (reference sequence). The CDR3 spells CASSLGPGQGKWDEQFF. In DNA, the CDR3 is TGTGCCAGCAGCTTAGGTCCGGGACAGGGAAAGTGGGATGAGCAGTTCTTC. The full variable domain, rest sourced from reference TRBV7-9 and TRBJ2-1, is DTGVSQNPRHKITKRGQNVTFRCDPISEHNRLYWYRQTLGQGPEFLTYFQNEAQLEKSRLLSDRFSAERPKGSFSTLEIQRTEQGDSAMYLCASSLGPGQGKWDEQFFGPGTRLTVL.

This clone was recorded a few times. V is TRBV5-1 and J is TRBJ1-2, with D unclear. The CDR3 extends over 14 amino acids. V was shortened by 1 base and J by 1 base, with 8 bases between the two germline ends. The germline V gene encodes CDR1 SGHRS and CDR2 YFSETQ. The CDR3: CASSLFGLNYGYTF. The DNA of the CDR3 is TGCGCCAGCAGCTTGTTTGGGCTTAACTATGGCTACACCTTC.

The V gene is TRBV7-2, the J gene TRBJ2-3; no firm D call. Germline CDR1 and CDR2: SGHTA and FQGNSA. V lost 5 bases to trimming and J lost 2 bases, with 11 bases between them. This CDR3 spans 14 amino acids. CDR3 DNA: TGTGCCAGCAGCCTGTATGCCTACACAGATACGCAGTATTTT. It yields the protein CASSLYAYTDTQYF.

The chain recombines TRBV18 with TRBJ1-5, with D uncertain. Deletions cut 6 bases from V and 3 bases from J, with 9 bases between. The CDR3 extends over 13 amino acids. Germline loops: CDR1 KGHSH, CDR2 LQKENI. The CDR3 nucleotides are TGTGCCAGCTCGGCAGGCCTCAATCAGCCCCAGCATTTT. Its protein product is CASSAGLNQPQHF.

This clone was counted between two and nine times. The rearrangement joins TRBV7-6 to TRBJ2-3, with D maybe TRBD1 (6 bases). There are 13 residues in the CDR3. Looked up from germline, CDR1 is SGHVS and CDR2 is FNYEAQ. V lost 2 bases, J lost 4 bases, and 7 bases lay in between. The CDR3: CASSLSGADTQYF. The CDR3 bases are TGTGCCAGCAGCTTATCAGGGGCAGATACGCAGTATTTT.

This clone was counted once. The genes are TRBV27 and TRBJ1-1; D not resolved. Germline V lookup: CDR1 MNHEY, CDR2 SMNVEV (reference sequence). Trimming took off 5 bases at V and 8 bases at J, with 12 bases between the two ends. This CDR3 contains 12 residues. CDR3 sequence: CASSTGWSEAFF. In nucleotides, the CDR3 is TGTGCCAGCAGTACCGGTTGGTCCGAAGCTTTCTTT.

This clone was found once. In DNA, the CDR3 is TGTGCCAGCAGTTTGGCTGGACAGGAGATGAACACTGAAGCTTTCTTT. Amino acids: CASSLAGQEMNTEAFF. The J gene is TRBJ1-1, the V gene TRBV28; TRBD1 agrees at 7 bases. Germline values: CDR1 MDHEN, CDR2 SYDVKM. The CDR3 length is 16 residues. Trimming took 3 bases from V and 0 from J; bases not matched to a gene: 7.

The chain uses TRBV7-2 and TRBJ2-2; TRBD1 agrees at 7 bases. J gave up 2 bases and V 4 bases, and 1 base lay outside the gene matches. The CDR3 sequence is 14 residues long. CDR1 and CDR2 from the germline V gene are SGHTA and FQGNSA. CDR3 coding DNA: TGTGCCAGCAGCTGGGACAGTAACACCGGGGAGCTGTTTTTT. Translated, it gives CASSWDSNTGELFF. The variable domain in full, completed from reference TRBV7-2 and TRBJ2-2, reads GAGVSQSPSNKVTEKGKDVELRCDPISGHTALYWYRQSLGQGLEFLIYFQGNSAPDKSGLPSDRFSAERTGGSVSTLTIQRTQQEDSAVYLCASSWDSNTGELFFGEGSRLTVL.

The sample holds a few counts of this clone. The chain links TRBV2 to TRBJ1-4; 8 nucleotides agree with TRBD1. The CDR3 loop spans 15 amino acids. Trimming took 7 bases from V and 1 from J; bases not matched to a gene: 5. CDR1 is SNHLY and CDR2 is FYNNEI in the germline V gene. CDR3 sequence (DNA): TGTGCCAGCATCCGGACAGGGCTAACTAATGAAAAACTGTTTTTT. Its translation: CASIRTGLTNEKLFF.

V is TRBV6-6 and J is TRBJ1-5; D is ambiguous. The V gene's germline CDR1 is MNHNY and CDR2 SVGAGI (reference sequence). The CDR3 runs to 14 residues. The V end was cut by 6 bases, the J end by 4 bases, with 13 bases between. CDR3: CASSHGDSNQPQHF. CDR3 sequence (DNA): TGTGCCAGCAGCCACGGTGATAGTAATCAGCCCCAGCATTTT.

The rearrangement joins TRBV9 to TRBJ1-2; a weak D match, TRBD1 (5 bases). CDR1 SGDLS and CDR2 YYNGEE come from the germline V gene. The CDR3 totals 12 residues. Between the trimmed V and J ends, which lost 4 bases and 8 bases, there was a span of 12 bases. The CDR3 nucleotides are TGTGCCAGCAGCAAGAGGGACTTGGGCTACACCTTC. Translating gives CASSKRDLGYTF.

This chain uses TRBV4-3 with TRBJ2-1; 9 nucleotides agree with TRBD1. Trimming at V came to 0 bases and at J to 9 bases, leaving 12 bases not matched to a gene. The CDR3 spans 17 residues. CDR1 and CDR2 (germline): LGHNA, YSLEER. In nucleotides, the CDR3 is TGCGCCAGCAGCCAAGATGGGGGGACAGGGTTTTTCATTGAGCAGTTCTTC. This codes for CASSQDGGTGFFIEQFF.

This clone has only a few counts. This chain uses TRBV28 with TRBJ1-2; 8 bases are a match to TRBD1. The CDR3 spans 16 residues. The V segment lost 2 bases and the J segment 3 bases; nucleotides outside the gene matches: 8. Germline lookup yields CDR1 MDHEN and CDR2 SYDVKM. The CDR3 nucleotides are TGTGCCAGCAGTTTAACCGGACAGGGCCGGCACTATGGCTACACCTTC. Residues: CASSLTGQGRHYGYTF.

This chain uses TRBV21-1 with TRBJ2-2; the D call of TRBD1 is as the table states it, not checked on the DNA. TRBV21-1 is shown as a pseudogene. The CDR3 is 17 residues long. The CDR3 nucleotides read TGTGCCAGCAGCCTCTCCGAGAAGGGGCCCAACACCGGGGAGCTGTTTTTT. It codes for CASSLSEKGPNTGELFF.

J is TRBJ2-1 and V is TRBV25-1; 8 bases are shared with TRBD1. CDR1 MGHDK and CDR2 SYGVNS come from the germline V gene. Losses at the gene ends were 4 bases for V and 3 bases for J; bases not matched to a gene: 5. The CDR3 is 15 residues long. CDR3 sequence (DNA): TGTGCCAGCAGTGCACAGGACAGGGTCTACAATGAGCAGTTCTTC. Protein: CASSAQDRVYNEQFF.

The chain carries TRBV2 and TRBJ2-1, with TRBD2 as a possible D gene (7 bases). There are 14 residues in the CDR3. Per germline, CDR1 SNHLY and CDR2 FYNNEI. The V end was cut by 8 bases, the J end by 4 bases, with 15 bases between. CDR3 nucleotide sequence: TGTGCCAGCGGGGGGCGGGAGATGTACAATGAGCAGTTCTTC. Translating gives CASGGREMYNEQFF.